These T cell receptor beta chains were read from a single sample in a study of T cell responses to AZD1222 COVID-19 vaccine. Assay: immunoSEQ multiplex PCR; the TCRdb copy retains only in-frame clones and omits some. This sample yields about 160,000 clones, of which around nine tenths are seen a single time; more than 1.2% belongs to the top ten. The material was peripheral blood, obtained on day 0 of AZD1222 vaccination. These receptor sequences come from an adult in good health. The conserved cysteine and the conserved F or W are not part of the CDR3 here.

V gene	J gene	CDR3 protein
TRBV7-2	TRBJ1-5	ASSSNRDQPQH
TRBV7-8	TRBJ2-5	ASSLAVGEETQY
TRBV6-5	TRBJ2-2	AAGPAGGITGELF
TRBV7-9	TRBJ1-1	ASSSGYSTEAF
TRBV19	TRBJ1-5	ASSPRTESNQPQH
TRBV9	TRBJ2-1	ASSVYGGGAWEQF
TRBV9	TRBJ2-1	ASSVNRASSYNEQF
TRBV4-3	TRBJ1-1	ASSQGARGRTEAF
TRBV7-8	TRBJ1-1	ASSLVPRRNTEAF
TRBV9	TRBJ2-1	ASSPESGRAKEQF
TRBV7-2	TRBJ2-5	ASSLAGGPPRETQY
TRBV5-1	TRBJ1-6	ASSLRPDRTTSSYNSPLH
TRBV19	TRBJ1-1	ASSITGENTEAF
TRBV27	TRBJ1-1	ASSLLGENTEAF
TRBV9	TRBJ2-7	ASSAGSGEQY
TRBV7-2	TRBJ2-3	ASTQPGQGKY
TRBV7-8	TRBJ2-7	ASSPLSGTGTYEQY
TRBV5-1	TRBJ1-5	ASSSGTGGQPQH
TRBV7-2	TRBJ1-3	ASSLFRGSGNTIY
TRBV25-1	TRBJ2-3	ASSEGGGGDTQY
TRBV6-5	TRBJ2-3	ASTPQGTDTQY
TRBV6-5	TRBJ2-7	ASSYSSSYEQY
TRBV19	TRBJ1-1	ASIPGAGGAF
TRBV7-2	TRBJ1-1	ASSLAGGPTEAF
TRBV19	TRBJ1-2	ASSSTGRPYGYT
TRBV12-5	TRBJ1-4	ASGLDWVLF
TRBV2	TRBJ1-5	ASSGSSNQPQH
TRBV5-8	TRBJ1-5	ASSRGQGNQPQH
TRBV6-5	TRBJ2-7	ASRGLETYEQY
TRBV12-5	TRBJ2-1	ASGLVREVISPNEQF
TRBV15	TRBJ2-5	ATSGKVRETQY
TRBV7-3	TRBJ1-1	ASSLIRQPMNTEAF
TRBV10-3	TRBJ1-3	AITDTRASGNTIY
TRBV9	TRBJ1-3	ASSPTGGSSGNTIY
TRBV6-2/TRBV6-3	TRBJ2-2	ASSSYTGELF
TRBV27	TRBJ1-5	ASSLYAKLGQGWDQPQH
TRBV19	TRBJ1-2	ASSPGQGYGYT
TRBV24-1	TRBJ1-2	ATSEAGSEGYT
TRBV5-5	TRBJ1-1	ASSSGLNTEAF
TRBV18	TRBJ2-3	ASSPLRGASGDTQY
TRBV11-2	TRBJ2-3	ASSWERSTDTQY
TRBV12-3/TRBV12-4	TRBJ1-1	ASSRGGREAF
TRBV13	TRBJ2-4	ASSLRQNYQY
TRBV4-2	TRBJ1-3	ASSQEDSSGNTIY
TRBV4-3	TRBJ1-4	ASSQSRGPGTGVEKLF
TRBV27	TRBJ2-3	ASSLSVLAASTDTQY